One sample yielded the 6 T cell receptor beta chains listed below, sequenced in a study of molecular identifiers for immune sequencing clone quantification (dated by TCRdb to the late 2010s). Libraries were prepared through PCR. Sequenced on a NextSeq 500. TCRdb handled the public reads itself, with Q25 trimming in fastp and clone calling in MiXCR, and kept productive beta chains. Each entry is one CDR3 protein sequence, shown with its most common DNA and genes. For this sample the table gives approximately 590,000 distinct CDR3 sequences, of which over 25% were detected only once. Of the sample, approximately 0.75% is held by the ten largest clones. The specimen was naive CD8+ T cells from blood, with Jurkat cell RNA spiked in. Taken with the paper, the label for cell subset or site translates to: FACS-sorted CD8+CD4-CCR7+CD45RA+ naive T cells. These receptors originate from a human donor in good health. Some libraries in this study had Jurkat cell RNA spiked in.

This clonotype was detected many times. The chain is built from TRBV4-3 and TRBJ2-7; 11 bases are a match to TRBD1. The CDR3 covers 16 residues. Germline assignment: CDR1 LGHNA and CDR2 YSLEER. V lost 0 bases, J lost 7 bases, and 8 bases stayed unmatched. The CDR3 DNA sequence: TGCGCCAGCAGCCAAGATAGGACAGGGGGCGCGGAGGAGCAGTACTTC. This gives the protein CASSQDRTGGAEEQYF.

A few counts support this clonotype. CDR3 sequence (DNA): TGTGCCAGCAGTCTTGGTGGACCGGTCTCCTATAATTCACCCCTCCACTTT. The encoded protein is CASSLGGPVSYNSPLHF. This chain joins TRBV6-6 and TRBJ1-6; D ambiguous. Germline values: CDR1 MNHNY, CDR2 SVGAGI (reference sequence). V dropped 5 bases and J dropped 0 bases, with 14 bases sitting between them. The CDR3 spans 17 residues.

As to this clonotype: This may be a read error, as it is one base from a much larger clone. The V call is TRBV2, the J call TRBJ2-3; TRBD2 agrees at 7 bases. Germline lookup yields CDR1 SNHLY and CDR2 FYNNEI. The V gene end was trimmed by 1 base and the J gene end by 4 bases; junction bases not matched to a gene: 8. CDR3 length equals 16 residues. As DNA, the CDR3 is TGTGCCAGCAGTGAAGTTTTCAGCGGGAATGCAGATACGCAGTATTTT. It encodes CASSEVFSGNADTQYF.

This clonotype came up a few times. This rearrangement joins TRBV5-8 to TRBJ1-1; no clear D gene. The CDR3 is 13 residues long. Germline V lookup: CDR1 SGHTS, CDR2 YDEGEE. V lost 1 base and J lost 1, with 5 bases in between. This chain's CDR3 is CASSLRTNTEAFF. In DNA, the CDR3 is TGTGCCAGCAGCTTGAGGACGAACACTGAAGCTTTCTTT.

This clonotype was seen ten or more times. The chain uses TRBV12-3 or TRBV12-4 and TRBJ1-5, with 9 bases lining up with TRBD1. The CDR3 is 13 residues long. Trimming cost V 7 bases and J 7 bases; bases outside gene matches: 5. This CDR3 reads CASTQGAGQPQHF. In DNA form, the CDR3 reads TGTGCCAGCACACAGGGGGCTGGGCAGCCCCAGCATTTT.

In this sample, this clonotype turned up many times. This chain joins TRBV28 and TRBJ1-5, with D uncertain. The germline V gene has CDR1 MDHEN and CDR2 SYDVKM. This CDR3 has 15 amino acids. V dropped 6 bases and J dropped 0 bases, with 12 bases sitting between them. The CDR3 DNA reads as TGTGCCAGCAGCCCCGGAAGTTATAGCAATCAGCCCCAGCATTTT. It is translated as CASSPGSYSNQPQHF.